Listed below are T cell receptor beta chains from one sample, sequenced in a study of OX40 agonist ivuxolimab in advanced cancers. Sequencing was performed with immunoSEQ multiplex PCR; in TCRdb, only in-frame clones are kept and a portion is missing. The table has 9,500 to 13,000 clones, about three quarters seen once; the top ten hold approximately 15%. Sequenced material: CD4+ or CD8+ T cells sorted from blood, taken in a trial of the OX40 agonist ivuxolimab. These receptors were taken from an adult with an advanced solid tumor such as melanoma, head and neck, liver or kidney cancer. The CDR3 runs from the conserved cysteine through the conserved F or W. D genes are given only for firm matches. The size entry is marked missing in some rows and otherwise reads once, few, many or a size class.

J | size | D | V | DNA | CDR3
TRBJ2-7 | NA | NA | TRBV5-5 | TGTGCCAGCCGAGGGGAAGGGGCCGCCTACGAGCAGTACTTC | CASRGEGAAYEQYF
TRBJ1-2 | NA | NA | TRBV5-4 | TGTGCCAGCAGCTTGAACACTTATGGCTACACCTTC | CASSLNTYGYTF
TRBJ2-1 | few | NA | TRBV7-9 | TGTGCCAGCAGCCTGACGGGACACGGGTTACAAAATGAGCAGTTCTTC | CASSLTGHGLQNEQFF
TRBJ2-1 | NA | NA | TRBV5-6 | TGTGCCAGCGGCTTGGGTCCTGAGCAGTTCTTC | CASGLGPEQFF
TRBJ2-7 | NA | TRBD1 | TRBV9 | TGTGCCAGCAGCTGGACAGGGGGCGAGCAGTACTTC | CASSWTGGEQYF
TRBJ1-2 | NA | NA | TRBV9 | TGTGCCAGCAGCGACACTTCCGCGAGGTGGCCCGTTGGAGACTTC | CASSDTSARWPVGDF
TRBJ1-1 | once | NA | TRBV19 | TGTGCCAGTAGTATCGGGGGGGACACTGAAGCTTTCTTT | CASSIGGDTEAFF
TRBJ2-6 | NA | TRBD1 | TRBV7-8 | TGTGCCAGCAGCTTAGCGTTGGGACAGGGGGCATACGGGGCCAACGTCCTGACTTTC | CASSLALGQGAYGANVLTF
TRBJ2-3 | medium-sized | TRBD2 | TRBV2 | TGTGCCAGCACCGCCGGGACTAAACTTCCAGATACGCAGTATTTT | CASTAGTKLPDTQYF
TRBJ1-2 | NA | NA | TRBV6-4 | TGTGCCAGCAGCCCGGACAGCCTTAACTATGGCTACACCTTC | CASSPDSLNYGYTF
TRBJ2-7 | NA | TRBD1 | TRBV6-1 | TGTGCCAGCAGTGAAGGGACAGGGGTCCTCTACGAGCAGTACTTC | CASSEGTGVLYEQYF
TRBJ2-2 | NA | TRBD1 | TRBV9 | TGTGCCAGCAGCGTAGGGGGACAGGGGTTCGGGGAGCTGTTTTTT | CASSVGGQGFGELFF
TRBJ1-1 | NA | TRBD1 | TRBV5-1 | TGCGCCAGCAGCTTGGGACAGGGGGGAAACACTGAAGCTTTCTTT | CASSLGQGGNTEAFF
TRBJ1-1 | NA | NA | TRBV19 | TGTGCCAGTAGTATCGGGGTCTACACTGAAGCTTTCTTT | CASSIGVYTEAFF
TRBJ2-4 | NA | NA | TRBV4-1 | TGCGCCAGCAGCCAAGAGGGGACTCCAGGACAGATTCAGTACTTC | CASSQEGTPGQIQYF
TRBJ1-1 | NA | NA | TRBV27 | TGTGCCAGCACCAATGGCGGGGGGCGGGCTTTCTTT | CASTNGGGRAFF
TRBJ2-1 | NA | TRBD2 | TRBV6-5 | TGTGCCAGCAGTTTGACTAGCGGGGGGAACAATGAGCAGTTCTTC | CASSLTSGGNNEQFF
TRBJ1-2 | NA | TRBD1 | TRBV2 | TGTGCCAGCAGTGAAGGGTACAGGGGGCCTGGCTACACCTTC | CASSEGYRGPGYTF
TRBJ2-3 | NA | NA | TRBV13 | TGTGCCAGCAGCTACCGGGACCTCGATGGCACAGATACGCAGTATTTT | CASSYRDLDGTDTQYF
TRBJ1-2 | few | NA | TRBV10-3 | TGTGCCATCAGTGAGCCTGGGACAAGTAACTATGGCTACACCTTC | CAISEPGTSNYGYTF
TRBJ2-7 | few | TRBD1 | TRBV27 | TGTGCCAGCAGTTTTCAGGGGGCGTCCGCCTACGAGCAGTACTTC | CASSFQGASAYEQYF
TRBJ2-7 | NA | TRBD1 | TRBV27 | TGTGCCAGCAGTCTACGAACCGGGACAGGGATCCAGGAGCAGTACTTC | CASSLRTGTGIQEQYF
TRBJ2-2 | NA | NA | TRBV4-1 | TGCGCCAGCAGCCAACAGGTTTACGGGGAGCTGTTTTTT | CASSQQVYGELFF
TRBJ1-1 | NA | NA | TRBV7-9 | TGTGCCAGCAGCCCATCCACGCGGAGCGTTATGAACACTGAAGCTTTCTTT | CASSPSTRSVMNTEAFF
TRBJ2-3 | NA | NA | TRBV2 | TGTGCCAGCAGATACTCCGGGACCAGTCGCACAGATACGCAGTATTTT | CASRYSGTSRTDTQYF
TRBJ2-5 | NA | NA | TRBV5-1 | TGCGCCAGCAGCTTGGTGGCTCAGGGAACTCAAGAGACCCAGTACTTC | CASSLVAQGTQETQYF
TRBJ2-3 | NA | NA | TRBV12-5 | TGTGCTAGTGGTTTGGGACCGGATTGTTTAAAGGGCACAGATACGCAGTATTTT | CASGLGPDCLKGTDTQYF
TRBJ1-1 | NA | TRBD1 | TRBV19 | TGTGCCAGTAGCAGCGGGACAGGACCTTCTGAAGCTTTCTTT | CASSSGTGPSEAFF
TRBJ1-2 | once | TRBD1 | TRBV2 | TGTGCCACCCCTCAGGGGGTCAACTATGGCTACACCTTC | CATPQGVNYGYTF
TRBJ2-7 | NA | NA | TRBV27 | TGTGCCAGCAGAGGGGTCTACGAGCAGTACTTC | CASRGVYEQYF
TRBJ2-7 | once | TRBD2 | TRBV6-1 | TGTGCCAGCAGTGAATGGGGGACTAGCGGGAGCTACGAGCAGTACTTC | CASSEWGTSGSYEQYF
TRBJ1-5 | NA | NA | TRBV7-2 | TGTGCCAGCAGCCCCCTAGGCTATCAGCCCCAGCATTTT | CASSPLGYQPQHF
TRBJ1-6 | NA | NA | TRBV30 | TGTGCATCGGACGCGCCGGAACCACTCCAGAATTCACCCCTCCACTTT | CASDAPEPLQNSPLHF
TRBJ2-7 | NA | TRBD1 | TRBV27 | TGTGCCAGCAGTCCGATGACAGGGGGCTACGAGCAGTACTTC | CASSPMTGGYEQYF
TRBJ2-1 | NA | TRBD2 | TRBV5-1 | TGCGCCAGCAGCTTGATAGCGGGAGACTACAATGAGCAGTTCTTC | CASSLIAGDYNEQFF
TRBJ1-2 | NA | NA | TRBV6-1 | TGTGCCAGCAGTGAATCTGCGCCCTATGGCTACACCTTC | CASSESAPYGYTF
TRBJ2-5 | NA | NA | TRBV14 | TGTGCCAGCAGCCCCCCGGAAGCCCGAGAGACCCAGTACTTC | CASSPPEARETQYF
TRBJ1-1 | NA | NA | TRBV13 | TGTGCCAGCACCCTCGGTGGGGTTGGAGCTTTCTTT | CASTLGGVGAFF
TRBJ1-2 | NA | NA | TRBV5-5 | TGTGCCAGCAGCGGGGAAGGGGCCAACTATGGCTACACCTTC | CASSGEGANYGYTF
TRBJ1-2 | NA | TRBD1 | TRBV4-1 | TGCGCCAGCAGCCAAGATACGGGGACAGCCTATGGCTACACCTTC | CASSQDTGTAYGYTF
TRBJ2-7 | NA | NA | TRBV6-5 | TGTGCCAGCAGTTACGAAGCCTACGAGCAGTACTTC | CASSYEAYEQYF
TRBJ2-1 | NA | TRBD2 | TRBV6-4 | TGTGCCAGCAGTTACTCTAGCGGACAATCCAATGAGCAGTTCTTC | CASSYSSGQSNEQFF
TRBJ2-7 | few | NA | TRBV19 | TGTGCCAGTAGTATAGGGTGGGACGAGCAGTACTTC | CASSIGWDEQYF
TRBJ2-7 | large | NA | TRBV30 | TGTGCCTGGAACCCCTTGACAGGCATCTCCTACGAGCAGTACTTC | CAWNPLTGISYEQYF
TRBJ2-7 | NA | TRBD2 | TRBV7-3 | TGTGCCAGCAGCTTAAGTAGCGGGGGTCCCTACGAGCAGTACTTC | CASSLSSGGPYEQYF